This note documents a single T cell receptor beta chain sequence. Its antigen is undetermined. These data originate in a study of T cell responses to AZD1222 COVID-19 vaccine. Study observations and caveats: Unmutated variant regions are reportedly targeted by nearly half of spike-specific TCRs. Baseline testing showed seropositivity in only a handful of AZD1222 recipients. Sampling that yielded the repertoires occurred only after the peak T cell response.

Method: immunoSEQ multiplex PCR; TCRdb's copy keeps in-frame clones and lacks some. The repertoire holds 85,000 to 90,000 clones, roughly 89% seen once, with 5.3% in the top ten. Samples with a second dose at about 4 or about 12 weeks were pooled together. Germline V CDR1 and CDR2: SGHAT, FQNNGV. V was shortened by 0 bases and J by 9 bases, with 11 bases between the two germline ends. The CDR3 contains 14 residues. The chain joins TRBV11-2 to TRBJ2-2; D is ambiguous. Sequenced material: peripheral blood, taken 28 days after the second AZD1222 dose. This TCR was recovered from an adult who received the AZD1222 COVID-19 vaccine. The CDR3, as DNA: TGTGCCAGCAGCTTAGATCGTCGGGTCCGGGAGCTGTTTTTT. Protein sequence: CASSLDRRVRELFF.